This T cell receptor beta chain is drawn from a study of cytomegalovirus exposure and HLA in healthy donors. Study-level results: The study put 150 or so TCR beta chains on its list as cytomegalovirus-associated. As confirmed in vitro, three CMV-associated chains were specific for CMV antigens.

The CDR3 runs 12 residues. V dropped 5 bases and J dropped 8 bases, with 12 bases sitting between them. Germline-derived CDR1 and CDR2 are SEHNR and FQNEAQ (reference sequence). Note on this clone: The antigen is undetermined.

The donors belonged to the roughly 120-subject validation cohort, separate from the 666-subject first cohort. Repertoires were generated with immunoSEQ multiplex PCR, while TCRdb's copy carries only in-frame clones and drops some. The table lists some 170,000 clones, less than 90% of them singletons, with roughly 5.8% in the top ten. The J gene is TRBJ1-2, the V gene TRBV7-9; D is undetermined. The source material was PBMCs. The receptor was derived from a woman between 25 and 40 years old in good health and CMV-seronegative. The CDR3 loop is CASSLEFRGYTF. For the CDR3, the DNA is TGTGCCAGCAGCCTTGAATTCCGAGGCTACACCTTC.